The sequence of this T cell receptor (beta chain) was determined in a study of cytotoxic CD8 clonotypes in ibrutinib-treated CLL. The wider study: Outcomes included around 25 partial and 2 complete responses; after median around 65 months, 14 stayed remitted and roughly twelve progressed.

There are 14 residues in the CDR3. The ends were cut back, 3 bases at V and 6 bases at J, with 14 bases in the middle. Germline CDR1 and CDR2: SGHDN and FVKESK. Assay used: immunoSEQ multiplex PCR; TCRdb lists only in-frame clones, some missing. Of more than 7,500 clones listed, roughly 84% are singletons. The receptor was isolated from a human donor with chronic lymphocytic leukemia. The rearrangement links TRBV14 to TRBJ1-1; the D gene is possibly TRBD1 (5 bases). Sequences were derived from PBMCs, sampled before ibrutinib treatment. The DNA of the CDR3 is TGTGCCAGCAGCCACCAGGGAGCGCACGCTGAAGCTTTCTTT. This translates into CASSHQGAHAEAFF.